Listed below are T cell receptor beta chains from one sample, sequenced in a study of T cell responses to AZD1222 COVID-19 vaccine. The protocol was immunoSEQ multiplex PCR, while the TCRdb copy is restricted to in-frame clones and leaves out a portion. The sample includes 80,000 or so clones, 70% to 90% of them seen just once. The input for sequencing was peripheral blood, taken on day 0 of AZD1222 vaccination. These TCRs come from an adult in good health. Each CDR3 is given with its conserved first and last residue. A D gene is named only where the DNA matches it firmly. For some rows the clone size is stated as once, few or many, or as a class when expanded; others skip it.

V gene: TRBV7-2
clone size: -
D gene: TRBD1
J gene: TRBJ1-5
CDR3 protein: CASSSTGGDQPQHF
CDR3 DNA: TGTGCCAGCAGCTCGACAGGGGGCGATCAGCCCCAGCATTTT

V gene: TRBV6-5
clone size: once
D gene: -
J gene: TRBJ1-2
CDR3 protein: CASSSQKGRGYTF
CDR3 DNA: TGTGCCAGCAGTTCACAGAAGGGGAGGGGCTACACCTTC

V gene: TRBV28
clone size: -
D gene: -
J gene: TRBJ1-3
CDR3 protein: CAAELSSGNTIYF
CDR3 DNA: TGTGCCGCAGAGCTCTCCTCTGGAAACACCATATATTTT

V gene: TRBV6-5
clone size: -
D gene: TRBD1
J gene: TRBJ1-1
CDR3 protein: CASSYEGAGTEAFF
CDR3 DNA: TGTGCCAGCAGTTACGAGGGGGCTGGCACTGAAGCTTTCTTT

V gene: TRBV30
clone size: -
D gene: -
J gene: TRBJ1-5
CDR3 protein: CAWSEDRGLTPQHF
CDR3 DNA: TGTGCCTGGAGTGAGGACCGCGGGCTGACGCCCCAGCATTTT

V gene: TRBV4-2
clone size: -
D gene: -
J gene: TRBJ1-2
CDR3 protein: CASSQAGTPYGYTF
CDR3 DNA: TGTGCCAGCAGCCAAGCCGGGACACCCTATGGCTACACCTTC

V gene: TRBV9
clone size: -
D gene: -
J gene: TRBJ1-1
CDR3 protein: CASSPHGGNEAFF
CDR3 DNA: TGTGCCAGCAGCCCTCATGGGGGTAATGAAGCTTTCTTT

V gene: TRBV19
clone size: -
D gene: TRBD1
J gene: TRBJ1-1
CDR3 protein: CASSIGGTGVTEAFF
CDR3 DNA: TGTGCCAGTAGTATAGGGGGGACAGGCGTCACTGAAGCTTTCTTT

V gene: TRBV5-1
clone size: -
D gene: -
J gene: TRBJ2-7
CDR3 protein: CASSSSGVHEQYF
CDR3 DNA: TGCGCCAGCAGCTCTTCGGGGGTCCACGAGCAGTACTTC

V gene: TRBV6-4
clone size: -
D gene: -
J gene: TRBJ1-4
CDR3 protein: CASSVRTGEKLFF
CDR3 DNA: TGTGCCAGCAGTGTTCGGACGGGGGAAAAACTGTTTTTT

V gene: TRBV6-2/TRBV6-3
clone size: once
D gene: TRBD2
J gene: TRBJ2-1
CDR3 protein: CASSYSPPVGGIYNEQFF
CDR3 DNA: TGTGCCAGCAGTTACTCACCTCCCGTGGGAGGGATCTACAATGAGCAGTTCTTC

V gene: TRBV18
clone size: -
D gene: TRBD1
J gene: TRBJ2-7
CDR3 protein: CASSALGTGISYEQYF
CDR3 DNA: TGTGCCAGCTCGGCCCTAGGGACAGGGATCTCCTACGAGCAGTACTTC

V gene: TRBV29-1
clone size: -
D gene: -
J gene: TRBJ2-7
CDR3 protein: CSAEGGDSYEQYF
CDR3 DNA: TGCAGCGCCGAGGGGGGGGATTCCTACGAGCAGTACTTC

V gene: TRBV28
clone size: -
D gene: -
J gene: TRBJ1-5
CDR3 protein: CASRPLGPAQPQHF
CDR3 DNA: TGTGCCAGCAGGCCACTGGGGCCGGCTCAGCCCCAGCATTTT

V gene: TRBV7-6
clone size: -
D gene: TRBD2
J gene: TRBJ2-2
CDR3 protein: CASSPSSGRSTSTGELFF
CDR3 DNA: TGTGCCAGCAGCCCCTCTAGCGGGAGATCTACGAGCACCGGGGAGCTGTTTTTT

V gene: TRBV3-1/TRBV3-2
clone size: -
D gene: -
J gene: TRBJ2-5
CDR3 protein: CASSPPGRTRGTQYF
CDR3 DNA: TGTGCCAGCAGCCCTCCAGGACGGACACGAGGGACCCAGTACTTC

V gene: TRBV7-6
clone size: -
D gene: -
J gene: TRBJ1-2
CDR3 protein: CASSLAGQGNGGYTF
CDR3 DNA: TGTGCCAGCAGCTTAGCAGGGCAGGGTAATGGTGGCTACACCTTC

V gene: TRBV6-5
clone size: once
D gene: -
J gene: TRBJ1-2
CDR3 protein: CASSSTSGVQTYGYTF
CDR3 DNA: TGTGCCAGCAGTTCCACTTCAGGGGTCCAAACGTATGGCTACACCTTC

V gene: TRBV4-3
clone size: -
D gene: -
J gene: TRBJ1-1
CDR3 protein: CASSNQGNTEAFF
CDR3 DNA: TGCGCCAGCAGCAATCAGGGTAACACTGAAGCTTTCTTT

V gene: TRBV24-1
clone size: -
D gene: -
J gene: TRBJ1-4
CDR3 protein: CATSDPKGGQPEKLFF
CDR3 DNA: TGTGCCACCAGTGATCCAAAAGGCGGACAGCCTGAAAAACTGTTTTTT

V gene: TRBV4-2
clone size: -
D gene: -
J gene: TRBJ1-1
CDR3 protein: CASSQESRTNTEAFF
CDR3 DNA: TGTGCCAGCAGCCAAGAATCCAGGACGAACACTGAAGCTTTCTTT

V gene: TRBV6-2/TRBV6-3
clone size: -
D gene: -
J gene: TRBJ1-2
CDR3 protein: CASSPDGPKYGYTF
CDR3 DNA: TGTGCCAGCAGCCCGGACGGACCTAAGTATGGCTACACCTTC

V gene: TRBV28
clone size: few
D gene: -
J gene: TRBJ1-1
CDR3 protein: CASSLRGRGTEAFF
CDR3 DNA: TGTGCCAGCAGTTTGCGAGGGAGAGGAACTGAAGCTTTCTTT

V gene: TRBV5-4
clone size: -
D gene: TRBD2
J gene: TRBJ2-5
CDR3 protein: CASSLEAGRGETQYF
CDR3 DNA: TGTGCCAGCAGCTTGGAAGCGGGAAGGGGAGAGACCCAGTACTTC

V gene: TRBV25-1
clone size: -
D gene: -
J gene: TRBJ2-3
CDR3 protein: CATNTGLPTDTQYF
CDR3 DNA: TGTGCCACTAATACCGGGCTACCCACAGATACGCAGTATTTT

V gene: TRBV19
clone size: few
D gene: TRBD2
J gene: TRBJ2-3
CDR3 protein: CASRPGTITYTQYF
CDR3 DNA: TGTGCCAGTAGGCCCGGGACTATAACATATACGCAGTATTTT

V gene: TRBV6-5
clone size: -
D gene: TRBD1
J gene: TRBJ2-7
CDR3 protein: CASSYSTGPYEQYF
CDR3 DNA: TGTGCCAGCAGTTACTCGACAGGGCCCTACGAGCAGTACTTC

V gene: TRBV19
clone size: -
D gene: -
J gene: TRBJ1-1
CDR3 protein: CASRERMNTEAFF
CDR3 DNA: TGTGCCAGTAGGGAGAGAATGAACACTGAAGCTTTCTTT

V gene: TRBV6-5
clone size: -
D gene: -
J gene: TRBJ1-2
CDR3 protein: CATYMLGARYGYTF
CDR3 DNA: TGTGCCACCTATATGCTCGGGGCTAGGTATGGCTACACCTTC

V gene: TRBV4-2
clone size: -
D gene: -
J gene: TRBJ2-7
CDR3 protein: CASSQELQGEQYF
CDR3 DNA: TGTGCCAGCAGCCAAGAGCTCCAGGGGGAGCAGTACTTC

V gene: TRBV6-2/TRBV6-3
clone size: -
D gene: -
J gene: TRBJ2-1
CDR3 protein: CASSYSISYEQFF
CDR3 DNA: TGTGCCAGCAGTTACTCAATAAGCTATGAGCAGTTCTTC

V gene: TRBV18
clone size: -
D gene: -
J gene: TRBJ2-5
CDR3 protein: CASSTTNQETQYF
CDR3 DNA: TGTGCCAGCTCTACTACGAACCAAGAGACCCAGTACTTC

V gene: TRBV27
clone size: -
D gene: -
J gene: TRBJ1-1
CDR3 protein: CASREIPDTEAFF
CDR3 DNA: TGTGCCAGCAGAGAAATTCCGGACACTGAAGCTTTCTTT

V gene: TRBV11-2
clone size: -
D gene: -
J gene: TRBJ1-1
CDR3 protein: CASSPAFGTTEAFF
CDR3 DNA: TGTGCCAGCAGCCCAGCTTTCGGGACCACTGAAGCTTTCTTT

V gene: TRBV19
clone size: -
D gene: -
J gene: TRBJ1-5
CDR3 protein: CASSVYPPKTGIRNSNQPQHF
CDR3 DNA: TGTGCCAGTAGCGTTTATCCCCCGAAAACAGGGATTCGAAATAGCAATCAGCCCCAGCATTTT

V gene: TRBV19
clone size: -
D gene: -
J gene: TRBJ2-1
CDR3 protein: CASSIDQGTKVNNEQFF
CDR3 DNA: TGTGCCAGTAGTATAGATCAGGGTACTAAGGTCAACAATGAGCAGTTCTTC